This record concerns one TCR beta chain sequence. Its specificity is unknown. Germline lookup yields CDR1 MDHEN and CDR2 SYDVKM. Between the trimmed V and J ends, which lost 2 bases and 0 bases, there was a span of 14 bases. The CDR3 runs 16 residues. The primer mix had 60 Vbeta and 13 Jbeta primers. Sequencing was performed with immunoSEQ multiplex PCR; in TCRdb, only in-frame clones are kept and a portion is missing. The sample lists 150,000 or so clones, roughly 80% occurring once. The sample belongs to a study of cytomegalovirus exposure and HLA in healthy donors. Notes on the study in general: TCR beta sequences reportedly predicted most subjects' HLA-A and HLA-B alleles accurately.

The clonotype originates from a man between 50 and 59 years old in good health and CMV-seropositive. This rearrangement joins TRBV28 to TRBJ2-7, with D possibly matching TRBD2 (6 bases). Sequencing input: PBMCs. For the CDR3, the DNA is TGTGCCAGCAGTTTAAGGGGACTTTTGAGCTCCTACGAGCAGTACTTC. Amino acid sequence: CASSLRGLLSSYEQYF. Filled out from reference TRBV28 and TRBJ2-7, the complete variable domain reads DVKVTQSSRYLVKRTGEKVFLECVQDMDHENMFWYRQDPGLGLRLIYFSYDVKMKEKGDIPEGYSVSREKKERFSLILESASTNQTSMYLCASSLRGLLSSYEQYFGPGTRLTVT.